The T cell receptor beta chain described here comes from a study of OX40 agonist ivuxolimab in advanced cancers. CDR1 is MGHDK, CDR2 SYGVNS, per germline. Losses at the gene ends were 3 bases for V and 8 bases for J; bases not matched to a gene: 8. The CDR3 runs to 14 residues. Repertoires were generated with immunoSEQ multiplex PCR, while TCRdb's copy carries only in-frame clones and drops some. The table includes around 84,000 clones, approximately 90% detected once. This TCR came from an adult with an advanced solid tumor such as melanoma, head and neck, liver or kidney cancer. Sequencing used CD4+ or CD8+ T cells sorted from blood, obtained in a trial of the OX40 agonist ivuxolimab. This rearrangement joins TRBV25-1 to TRBJ1-2; TRBD1 aligns across 8 bases. CDR3: CASSDWTGLEGYTF. The CDR3 nucleotides are TGTGCCAGCAGTGACTGGACAGGGCTAGAAGGCTACACCTTC.